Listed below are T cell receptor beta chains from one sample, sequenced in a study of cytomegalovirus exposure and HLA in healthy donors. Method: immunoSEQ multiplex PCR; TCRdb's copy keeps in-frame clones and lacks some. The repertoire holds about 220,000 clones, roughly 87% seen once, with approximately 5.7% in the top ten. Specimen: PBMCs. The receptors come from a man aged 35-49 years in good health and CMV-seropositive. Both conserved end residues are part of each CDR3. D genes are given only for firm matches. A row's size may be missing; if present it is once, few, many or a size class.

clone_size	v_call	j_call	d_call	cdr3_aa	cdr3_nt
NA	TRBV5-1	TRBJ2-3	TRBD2	CASSFHLAGGPTDTQYF	TGCGCCAGCAGCTTTCATCTAGCGGGAGGGCCCACAGATACGCAGTATTTT
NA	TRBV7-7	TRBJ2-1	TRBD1	CASSSGTGKGNEQFF	TGTGCCAGCAGCTCCGGGACAGGGAAGGGCAATGAGCAGTTCTTC
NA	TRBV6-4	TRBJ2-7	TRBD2	CASSGSSGRNYEQYF	TGTGCCAGCAGTGGGAGTAGCGGGAGGAACTACGAGCAGTACTTC
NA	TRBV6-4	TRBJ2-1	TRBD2	CATATSHEQFF	TGTGCCACCGCGACTAGCCATGAGCAGTTCTTC
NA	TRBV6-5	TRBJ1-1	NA	CASSMAGSNTEAFF	TGTGCCAGCAGTATGGCAGGGTCTAACACTGAAGCTTTCTTT
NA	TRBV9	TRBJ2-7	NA	CASSVATGYEQYF	TGTGCCAGCAGCGTAGCTACAGGCTACGAGCAGTACTTC
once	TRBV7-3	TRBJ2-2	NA	CASSLFVAEVTGELFF	TGTGCCAGCAGCTTATTTGTAGCGGAAGTCACCGGGGAGCTGTTTTTT
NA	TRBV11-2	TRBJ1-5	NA	CASSLGGNPLGNQPQHF	TGTGCCAGCAGCTTAGGAGGAAATCCCCTAGGCAATCAGCCCCAGCATTTT
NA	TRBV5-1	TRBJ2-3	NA	CASSLEGGTDTQYF	TGCGCCAGCAGCTTGGAAGGGGGAACAGATACGCAGTATTTT
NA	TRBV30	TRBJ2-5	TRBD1	CAWSWDRGEETQYF	TGTGCCTGGAGTTGGGACAGGGGGGAAGAGACCCAGTACTTC
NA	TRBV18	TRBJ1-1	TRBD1	CASSPQGQGSEAFF	TGTGCCAGCTCACCACAGGGACAGGGGAGTGAAGCTTTCTTT
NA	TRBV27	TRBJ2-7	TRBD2	CASSLAGLAGYEQYF	TGTGCCAGCAGTTTAGCGGGACTAGCGGGATACGAGCAGTACTTC
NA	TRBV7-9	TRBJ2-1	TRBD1	CASSSNTGAAYNEQFF	TGTGCCAGCAGCTCGAACACAGGGGCGGCCTACAATGAGCAGTTCTTC
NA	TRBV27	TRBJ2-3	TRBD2	CASSLGSGRTDTQYF	TGTGCCAGCAGTTTAGGCAGCGGGAGAACAGATACGCAGTATTTT
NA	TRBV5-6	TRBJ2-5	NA	CASSLGQDQETQYF	TGTGCCAGCAGCTTGGGGCAGGACCAAGAGACCCAGTACTTC
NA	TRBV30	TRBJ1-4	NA	CAWSDTPNEKLFF	TGTGCCTGGAGCGACACGCCTAATGAAAAACTGTTTTTT
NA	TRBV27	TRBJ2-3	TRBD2	CASRLAGTSGRGWGTDTQYF	TGTGCCAGCAGACTCGCCGGGACTAGCGGGAGAGGTTGGGGCACAGATACGCAGTATTTT
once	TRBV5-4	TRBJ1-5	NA	CASSLDRAEVQPQHF	TGTGCCAGCAGCTTGGACAGGGCGGAGGTTCAGCCCCAGCATTTT
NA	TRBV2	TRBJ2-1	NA	CASSGRRDSYNEQFF	TGTGCCAGCAGTGGCCGGAGAGACTCCTACAATGAGCAGTTCTTC
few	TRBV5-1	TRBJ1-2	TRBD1	CASSLGTGGYGYTF	TGCGCCAGCAGCTTGGGGACAGGGGGTTATGGCTACACCTTC
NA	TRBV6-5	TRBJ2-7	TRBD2	CASSYSTSGTYEQYF	TGTGCCAGCAGTTACTCGACTAGCGGCACCTACGAGCAGTACTTC
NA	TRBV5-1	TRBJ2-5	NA	CASSPGRRSQETQYF	TGCGCCAGCAGCCCAGGACGGAGGTCCCAAGAGACCCAGTACTTC
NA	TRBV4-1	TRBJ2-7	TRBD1	CASSPDRVAEQYF	TGCGCCAGCAGCCCGGACAGGGTGGCCGAGCAGTACTTC
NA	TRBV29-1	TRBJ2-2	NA	CSAEPQRGELFF	TGCAGCGCCGAGCCCCAACGCGGGGAGCTGTTTTTT
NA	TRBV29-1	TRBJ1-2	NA	CSAGVANYGYTF	TGCAGCGCCGGGGTAGCTAACTATGGCTACACCTTC
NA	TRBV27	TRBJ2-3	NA	CASSLRREDTQYF	TGTGCCAGCAGTTTAAGGAGGGAAGATACGCAGTATTTT
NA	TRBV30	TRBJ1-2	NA	CAWSVTGYGYTF	TGTGCCTGGAGTGTAACAGGCTATGGCTACACCTTC
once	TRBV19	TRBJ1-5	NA	CASSITSTGVSNQPQHF	TGTGCCAGTAGTATAACCTCGACAGGTGTTAGCAATCAGCCCCAGCATTTT
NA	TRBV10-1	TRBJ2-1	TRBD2	CASSEPTSGYNEQFF	TGCGCCAGCAGTGAACCGACTAGCGGGTACAATGAGCAGTTCTTC
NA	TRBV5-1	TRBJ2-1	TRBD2	CASSLGLAGYNEQFF	TGCGCCAGCAGCTTGGGACTAGCGGGTTACAATGAGCAGTTCTTC
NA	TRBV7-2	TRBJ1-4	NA	CASSLGSPFATNEKLFF	TGTGCCAGCAGCTTAGGCAGTCCCTTTGCAACTAATGAAAAACTGTTTTTT
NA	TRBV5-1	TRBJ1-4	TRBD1	CASSLEPGQGETLF	TGCGCCAGCAGCTTGGAACCGGGACAGGGCGAGACTTTATTT
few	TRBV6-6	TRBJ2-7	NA	CASSSLYEQYF	TGTGCCAGCAGTTCCTTATACGAGCAGTACTTC
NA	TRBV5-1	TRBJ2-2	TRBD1	CASSGDRGPTGELFF	TGCGCCAGCAGCGGAGACAGGGGTCCCACCGGGGAGCTGTTTTTT
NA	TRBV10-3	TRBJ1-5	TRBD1	CAISEWTGAQPQHF	TGTGCCATCAGTGAGTGGACAGGGGCTCAGCCCCAGCATTTT
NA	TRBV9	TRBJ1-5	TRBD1	CASSRTGIVDQPQHF	TGTGCCAGCAGCAGGACAGGGATTGTTGATCAGCCCCAGCATTTT
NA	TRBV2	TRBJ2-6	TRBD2	CASSRDRLAGANVLTF	TGTGCCAGCAGTCGGGACCGACTAGCAGGGGCCAACGTCCTGACTTTC
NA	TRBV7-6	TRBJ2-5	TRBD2	CASSERLAGRETQYF	TGTGCCAGCAGCGAACGACTAGCGGGTAGAGAGACCCAGTACTTC
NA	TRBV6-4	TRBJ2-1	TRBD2	CASSDPRFGGGEQFF	TGTGCCAGCAGTGACCCGAGGTTCGGGGGAGGGGAGCAGTTCTTC
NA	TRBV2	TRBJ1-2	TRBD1	CASPRTGNYGYTF	TGTGCCAGCCCCCGGACAGGGAACTATGGCTACACCTTC
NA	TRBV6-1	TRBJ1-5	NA	CASNQQRGNNQPQHF	TGTGCCAGCAACCAACAGCGGGGGAATAATCAGCCCCAGCATTTT
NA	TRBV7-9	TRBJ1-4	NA	CASSLAREKEKLFF	TGTGCCAGCAGCTTAGCCCGGGAGAAAGAAAAACTGTTTTTT
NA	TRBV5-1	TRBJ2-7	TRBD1	CASSTTGGPYEQYF	TGCGCCAGCAGCACGACAGGGGGACCCTACGAGCAGTACTTC
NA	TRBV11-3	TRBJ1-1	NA	CASSLAPSGFGEAFF	TGTGCCAGCAGCTTAGCTCCCTCGGGGTTTGGTGAAGCTTTCTTT
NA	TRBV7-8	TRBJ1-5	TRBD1	CASSQGDRANQPQHF	TGTGCCAGCAGTCAGGGGGACAGGGCAAATCAGCCCCAGCATTTT
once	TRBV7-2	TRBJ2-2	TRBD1	CARGTVRTGELFF	TGTGCCAGGGGGACAGTAAGGACCGGGGAGCTGTTTTTT